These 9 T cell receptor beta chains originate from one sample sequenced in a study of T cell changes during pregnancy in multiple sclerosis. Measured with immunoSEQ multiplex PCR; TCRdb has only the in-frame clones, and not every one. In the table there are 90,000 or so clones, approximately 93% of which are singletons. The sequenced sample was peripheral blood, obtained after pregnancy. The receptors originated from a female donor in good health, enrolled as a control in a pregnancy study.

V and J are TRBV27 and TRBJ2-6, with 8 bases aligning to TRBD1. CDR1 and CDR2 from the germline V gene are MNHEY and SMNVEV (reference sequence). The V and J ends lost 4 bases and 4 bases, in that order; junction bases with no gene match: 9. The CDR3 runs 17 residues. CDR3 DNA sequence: TGTGCCAGCAGTTCGCCCCAGGGGGCGTCCGGGGCCAACGTCCTGACTTTC. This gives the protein CASSSPQGASGANVLTF.

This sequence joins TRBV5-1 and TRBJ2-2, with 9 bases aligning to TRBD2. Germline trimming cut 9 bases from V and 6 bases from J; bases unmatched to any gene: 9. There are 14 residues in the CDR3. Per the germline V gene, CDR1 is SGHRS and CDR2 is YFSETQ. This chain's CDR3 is CATGEVAGAGELFF. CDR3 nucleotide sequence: TGCGCCACCGGAGAGGTAGCGGGAGCCGGGGAGCTGTTTTTT.

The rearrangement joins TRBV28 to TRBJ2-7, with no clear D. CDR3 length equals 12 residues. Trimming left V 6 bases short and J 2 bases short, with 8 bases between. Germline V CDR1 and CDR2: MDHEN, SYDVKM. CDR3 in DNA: TGTGCCAGCAGGACCCAGGCCTACGAGCAGTACTTC. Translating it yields CASRTQAYEQYF.

The CDR3 here is CASSEGNSLYGYTF. In nucleotides, the CDR3 is TGTGCCAGCAGTGAAGGCAACAGTTTATATGGCTACACCTTC. The genes are TRBV2 and TRBJ1-2; no clear D gene. The ends were cut back, 1 base at V and 5 bases at J, with 11 bases in the middle. The CDR3 contains 14 residues. The V gene's germline CDR1 is SNHLY and CDR2 FYNNEI. Drawing the rest from reference TRBV2 and TRBJ1-2, the complete variable domain is EPEVTQTPSHQVTQMGQEVILRCVPISNHLYFYWYRQILGQKVEFLVSFYNNEISEKSEIFDDQFSVERPDGSNFTLKIRSTKLEDSAMYFCASSEGNSLYGYTFGSGTRLTVV.

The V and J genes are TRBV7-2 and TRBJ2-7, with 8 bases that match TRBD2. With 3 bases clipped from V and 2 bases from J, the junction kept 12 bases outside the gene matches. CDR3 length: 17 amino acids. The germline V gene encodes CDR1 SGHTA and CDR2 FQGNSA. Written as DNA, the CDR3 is TGTGCCAGCAGCTTCTCCTTGACTAGCGATTCGGCCTACGAGCAGTACTTC. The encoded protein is CASSFSLTSDSAYEQYF.

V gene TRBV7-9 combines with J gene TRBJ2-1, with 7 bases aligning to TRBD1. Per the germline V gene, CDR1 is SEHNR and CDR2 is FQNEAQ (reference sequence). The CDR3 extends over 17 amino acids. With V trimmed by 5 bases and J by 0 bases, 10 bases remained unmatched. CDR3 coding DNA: TGTGCCAGCAGCCTCCGACAGGGCATAGGCTCCTACAATGAGCAGTTCTTC. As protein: CASSLRQGIGSYNEQFF.

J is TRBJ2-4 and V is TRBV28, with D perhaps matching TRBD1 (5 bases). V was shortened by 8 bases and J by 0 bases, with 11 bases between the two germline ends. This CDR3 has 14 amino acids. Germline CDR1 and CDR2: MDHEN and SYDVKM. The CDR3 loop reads CASQGALAKNIQYF. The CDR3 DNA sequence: TGTGCCAGCCAAGGGGCATTAGCCAAAAACATTCAGTACTTC. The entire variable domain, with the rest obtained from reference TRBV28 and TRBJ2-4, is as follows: DVKVTQSSRYLVKRTGEKVFLECVQDMDHENMFWYRQDPGLGLRLIYFSYDVKMKEKGDIPEGYSVSREKKERFSLILESASTNQTSMYLCASQGALAKNIQYFGAGTRLSVL.

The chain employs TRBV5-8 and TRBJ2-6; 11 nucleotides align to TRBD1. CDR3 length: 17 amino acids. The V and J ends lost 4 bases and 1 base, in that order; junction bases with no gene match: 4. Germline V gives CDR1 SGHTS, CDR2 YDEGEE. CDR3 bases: TGTGCCAGCAGCGCCGGGACAGGGGGTTCTGGGGCCAACGTCCTGACTTTC. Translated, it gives CASSAGTGGSGANVLTF.

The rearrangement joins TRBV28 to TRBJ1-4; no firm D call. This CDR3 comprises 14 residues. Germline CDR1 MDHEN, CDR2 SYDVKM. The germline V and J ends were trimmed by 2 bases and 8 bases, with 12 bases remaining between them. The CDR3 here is CASSLPPGGEKLFF. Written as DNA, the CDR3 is TGTGCCAGCAGTTTACCCCCTGGCGGCGAAAAACTGTTTTTT.